These T cell receptor beta chains were read from a single sample in a study of T cell changes during pregnancy in multiple sclerosis. Generated by immunoSEQ multiplex PCR, the TCRdb table keeps only in-frame clones and is missing some. The sample carries over 45,000 clones, 90% recorded once. The input for sequencing was peripheral blood, taken in the first trimester of pregnancy. The receptors were sampled from a female donor in good health, enrolled as a control in a pregnancy study. Both conserved end residues are part of each CDR3. Each record gives: V gene, CDR3 length, D gene, J gene, clone size, CDR3 protein, CDR3 DNA. D genes are given only for firm matches. A row's size may be missing; if present it is once, few, many or a size class.

v_call: TRBV6-6
cdr3_length: 16
d_call: .
j_call: TRBJ2-1
clone_size: .
cdr3_aa: CASSYLGPQVNNEQFF
cdr3_nt: TGTGCCAGCAGTTACTTGGGGCCTCAAGTCAACAATGAGCAGTTCTTC

v_call: TRBV6-4
cdr3_length: 15
d_call: .
j_call: TRBJ2-3
clone_size: few
cdr3_aa: CASRPDDSSTDTQYF
cdr3_nt: TGTGCCAGCAGACCGGATGACTCTAGCACAGATACGCAGTATTTT

v_call: TRBV28
cdr3_length: 14
d_call: .
j_call: TRBJ2-2
clone_size: .
cdr3_aa: CASSLAEITGELFF
cdr3_nt: TGTGCCAGCAGTTTGGCGGAAATTACCGGGGAGCTGTTTTTT

v_call: TRBV15
cdr3_length: 14
d_call: .
j_call: TRBJ1-1
clone_size: .
cdr3_aa: CATSRVGGDTEAFF
cdr3_nt: TGTGCCACCAGCAGAGTGGGGGGGGACACTGAAGCTTTCTTT

v_call: TRBV19
cdr3_length: 16
d_call: TRBD2
j_call: TRBJ2-7
clone_size: once
cdr3_aa: CASSIGLAGGPYEQYF
cdr3_nt: TGTGCCAGTAGTATCGGACTAGCGGGAGGGCCCTACGAGCAGTACTTC

v_call: TRBV25-1
cdr3_length: 15
d_call: TRBD1
j_call: TRBJ1-2
clone_size: .
cdr3_aa: CASSEQGAAIYGYTF
cdr3_nt: TGTGCCAGCAGTGAACAGGGGGCCGCAATCTATGGCTACACCTTC

v_call: TRBV19
cdr3_length: 14
d_call: .
j_call: TRBJ2-2
clone_size: .
cdr3_aa: CASRTGARAGELFF
cdr3_nt: TGTGCCAGTAGGACAGGAGCTAGGGCCGGGGAGCTGTTTTTT

v_call: TRBV6-6
cdr3_length: 16
d_call: .
j_call: TRBJ1-1
clone_size: once
cdr3_aa: CASSSNRVSVNTEAFF
cdr3_nt: TGTGCCAGCAGTTCAAACAGGGTATCAGTGAACACTGAAGCTTTCTTT

v_call: TRBV28
cdr3_length: 18
d_call: TRBD1
j_call: TRBJ2-7
clone_size: .
cdr3_aa: CASSGPPRDRVPPDEQYF
cdr3_nt: TGTGCCAGCAGTGGCCCCCCCCGGGACAGGGTCCCTCCAGACGAGCAGTACTTC

v_call: TRBV5-4
cdr3_length: 13
d_call: .
j_call: TRBJ2-1
clone_size: .
cdr3_aa: CASSSDTYNEQFF
cdr3_nt: TGTGCCAGCAGCTCAGACACCTACAATGAGCAGTTCTTC

v_call: TRBV28
cdr3_length: 15
d_call: .
j_call: TRBJ2-6
clone_size: .
cdr3_aa: CASSLGGFGANVLTF
cdr3_nt: TGTGCCAGCAGTCTTGGGGGGTTTGGGGCCAACGTCCTGACTTTC

v_call: TRBV19
cdr3_length: 16
d_call: .
j_call: TRBJ2-7
clone_size: few
cdr3_aa: CASSILRTELTYEQYF
cdr3_nt: TGTGCCAGTAGTATATTAAGGACAGAGCTCACCTACGAGCAGTACTTC

v_call: TRBV10-3
cdr3_length: 19
d_call: .
j_call: TRBJ2-7
clone_size: .
cdr3_aa: CAISQLRQAGGRRAYEQYF
cdr3_nt: TGTGCCATCAGTCAATTACGACAGGCAGGGGGGAGGAGAGCCTACGAGCAGTACTTC

v_call: TRBV6-4
cdr3_length: 13
d_call: TRBD1
j_call: TRBJ1-2
clone_size: .
cdr3_aa: CASSGGTADGYTF
cdr3_nt: TGTGCCAGCAGTGGGGGGACAGCGGATGGCTACACCTTC

v_call: TRBV30
cdr3_length: 18
d_call: TRBD1
j_call: TRBJ1-2
clone_size: .
cdr3_aa: CAWFSPLVDRDGFNGYTF
cdr3_nt: TGTGCCTGGTTTTCACCCCTCGTGGACAGGGACGGGTTCAATGGCTACACCTTC

v_call: TRBV5-6
cdr3_length: 15
d_call: TRBD1
j_call: TRBJ1-4
clone_size: .
cdr3_aa: CASSMGQGRNEKLFF
cdr3_nt: TGTGCCAGCAGCATGGGACAGGGCAGGAATGAAAAACTGTTTTTT

v_call: TRBV9
cdr3_length: 15
d_call: TRBD1
j_call: TRBJ1-6
clone_size: few
cdr3_aa: CASSVGTGGSSPLHF
cdr3_nt: TGTGCCAGCAGCGTAGGGACAGGGGGGAGTTCACCCCTCCACTTT

v_call: TRBV30
cdr3_length: 11
d_call: .
j_call: TRBJ2-7
clone_size: once
cdr3_aa: CASSNSYEQYF
cdr3_nt: TGTGCCTCCTCTAACTCCTACGAGCAGTACTTC

v_call: TRBV19
cdr3_length: 18
d_call: TRBD2
j_call: TRBJ2-7
clone_size: .
cdr3_aa: CASSIAGTSGASSYEQYF
cdr3_nt: TGTGCCAGTAGTATAGCGGGGACTAGCGGGGCGAGCTCCTACGAGCAGTACTTC